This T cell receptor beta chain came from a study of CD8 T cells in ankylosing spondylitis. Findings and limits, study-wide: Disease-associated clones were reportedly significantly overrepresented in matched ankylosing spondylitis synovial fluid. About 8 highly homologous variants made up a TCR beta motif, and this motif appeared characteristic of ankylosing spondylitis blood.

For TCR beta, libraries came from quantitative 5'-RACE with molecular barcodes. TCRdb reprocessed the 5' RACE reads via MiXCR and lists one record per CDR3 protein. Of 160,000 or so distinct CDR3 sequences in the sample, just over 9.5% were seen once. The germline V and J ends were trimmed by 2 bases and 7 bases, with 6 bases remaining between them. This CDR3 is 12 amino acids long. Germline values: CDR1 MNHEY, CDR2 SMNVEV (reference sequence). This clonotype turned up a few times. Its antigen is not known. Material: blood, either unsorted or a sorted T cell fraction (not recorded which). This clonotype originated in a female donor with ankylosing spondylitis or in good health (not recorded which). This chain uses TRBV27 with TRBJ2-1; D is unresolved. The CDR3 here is CASSLNWNEQFF. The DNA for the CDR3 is TGTGCCAGCAGTTTAAATTGGAATGAGCAGTTCTTC.